A single sample gave rise to the 27 T cell receptor beta chains below, sequenced in a study of blood T cell repertoires in COVID-19. Only in-frame clones appear in the TCRdb table, and some are missing; sequencing was by immunoSEQ multiplex PCR. Of roughly 120,000 clones listed, roughly 80% are singletons. The specimen was peripheral blood. The receptor source for this set is a man of 80 years or more with COVID-19, enrolled during active disease.

The chain joins TRBV29-1 to TRBJ1-1, with D maybe TRBD1 (5 bases). The CDR3 has 13 amino acids. Germline values: CDR1 SQVTM, CDR2 ANQGSEA. V was cut by 8 bases and J by 3 bases, with 16 bases left in between. The CDR3 sequence: CSFRDYRYTEAFF. The CDR3 coding sequence is TGCAGCTTCCGGGACTATCGGTACACTGAAGCTTTCTTT.

The rearrangement uses TRBV5-1 and TRBJ1-4; 7 positions agree with TRBD1. J gave up 6 bases and V 4 bases, and 6 bases lay outside the gene matches. Germline V gene lookup returns CDR1 SGHRS and CDR2 YFSETQ. This CDR3 is 14 amino acids long. The CDR3 sequence: CASSMDRPDEKLFF. The CDR3 DNA sequence: TGCGCCAGCAGCATGGACAGGCCTGATGAAAAACTGTTTTTT.

The rearrangement uses TRBV14 and TRBJ1-1; D remains unclear. Germline lookup yields CDR1 SGHDN and CDR2 FVKESK. V was pared by 0 bases and J by 10 bases, with 6 bases between. This CDR3 spans 11 amino acids. The CDR3 loop is CASSQESRAFF. The CDR3 nucleotides read TGTGCCAGCAGCCAAGAGAGTCGAGCTTTCTTT. The whole variable domain, remainder taken from reference TRBV14 and TRBJ1-1, is EAGVTQFPSHSVIEKGQTVTLRCDPISGHDNLYWYRRVMGKEIKFLLHFVKESKQDESGMPNNRFLAERTGGTYSTLKVQPAELEDSGVYFCASSQESRAFFGQGTRLTVV.

This chain links TRBV29-1 with TRBJ2-1; D possibly corresponds to TRBD1 (6 bases). Germline CDR1 SQVTM, CDR2 ANQGSEA. The CDR3 runs 10 residues. Trimming left V 4 bases short and J 12 bases short, with 10 bases between. This chain's CDR3 is CSVGDTGQFF. Written as DNA, the CDR3 is TGCAGCGTTGGGGACACGGGGCAGTTCTTC.

This chain uses TRBV19 with TRBJ1-5; TRBD1 matches 8 bases. Germline V gene sequence: CDR1 LNHDA, CDR2 SQIVND (reference sequence). The CDR3 covers 14 residues. The V and J ends lost 6 bases and 2 bases, in that order; junction bases with no gene match: 3. CDR3 in amino acids: CASRGQGGNQPQHF. The CDR3, as DNA: TGTGCCAGTAGAGGACAGGGTGGCAATCAGCCCCAGCATTTT.

The J gene is TRBJ1-5, the V gene TRBV7-9; D may be TRBD1 (5 bases). Germline CDR1 SEHNR, CDR2 FQNEAQ (reference sequence). CDR3 length equals 14 residues. The germline V and J ends were trimmed by 5 bases and 1 base, with 9 bases remaining between them. CDR3 protein: CASSLRGSNQPQHF. The CDR3 nucleotides read TGTGCCAGCAGCCTCCGGGGGAGCAATCAGCCCCAGCATTTT.

For this clone: A far larger clone is just one base off, so this is likely a read error. The V call is TRBV4-3, the J call TRBJ1-3; weak D call: TRBD1 (5 bases). The length of the CDR3 is 14 residues. Germline V gene lookup returns CDR1 LGHNA and CDR2 YSLEER. The CDR3 sequence is CPSSRGGSGNTIYF. The CDR3 nucleotides are TGCCCCAGCAGCCGGGGCGGCTCTGGAAACACCATATATTTT.

V and J are TRBV5-5 and TRBJ1-2, with 9 bases aligning to TRBD1. V shed 4 bases, J shed 7 bases, and the junction held 8 bases outside the gene matches. The CDR3 totals 14 residues. Germline V lookup: CDR1 SGHKS, CDR2 YYEKEE (reference sequence). The chain's CDR3 is CASSGGWTGAGYTF. CDR3 DNA sequence: TGTGCCAGCAGCGGCGGGTGGACAGGGGCTGGCTACACCTTC.

There are a few counts of this clone. The CDR3 DNA follows: TGTGCCAGCAGCGTTTCACAGGCACCTCGACTAGCGGGAGGGCCGGAGGACAATGAGCAGTTCTTC. Its translation is CASSVSQAPRLAGGPEDNEQFF. The chain links TRBV9 to TRBJ2-1, with 14 positions matching TRBD2. CDR1 and CDR2 (germline): SGDLS, YYNGEE. The CDR3 length is 22 residues. J was trimmed by 5 bases and V by 2 bases; bases with no gene match: 21. The full variable domain, with the rest looked up from reference TRBV9 and TRBJ2-1, is DSGVTQTPKHLITATGQRVTLRCSPRSGDLSVYWYQQSLDQGLQFLIQYYNGEERAKGNILERFSAQQFPDLHSELNLSSLELGDSALYFCASSVSQAPRLAGGPEDNEQFFGPGTRLTVL.

The table lists this clone with a count of one. The V and J genes are TRBV6-5 and TRBJ2-7; D gene unclear. The CDR3 length is 15 residues. With 0 bases removed from V and 2 bases from J, the gap between germline ends came to 11 bases. Looked up from germline, CDR1 is MNHEY and CDR2 is SVGAGI. CDR3 nucleotides: TGTGCCAGCAGTTACTCGATGGCAGTTACCTACGAGCAGTACTTC. As protein: CASSYSMAVTYEQYF.

The rearrangement uses TRBV7-2 and TRBJ2-1; TRBD1 agrees at 9 bases. The CDR3 has 19 residues. Trimming took 2 bases from V and 5 from J; bases not matched to a gene: 16. Germline V CDR1 and CDR2: SGHTA, FQGNSA. CDR3 sequence reads: CASSLIGQGWASADNEQFF. The CDR3 coding sequence is TGTGCCAGCAGCTTAATTGGACAGGGGTGGGCTAGCGCGGACAATGAGCAGTTCTTC.

The genes are TRBV23-1 and TRBJ1-5, with 8 bases aligning to TRBD1. TRBV23-1 counts as an open reading frame of uncertain function. Losses at the gene ends were 0 bases for V and 2 bases for J; bases not matched to a gene: 0. This CDR3 comprises 15 residues. CDR3 DNA: TGCGCCAGCAGTCAATCGGACAGGGGCAATCAGCCCCAGCATTTT. Translated, it gives CASSQSDRGNQPQHF.

The chain recombines TRBV7-8 with TRBJ2-3; the match to TRBD1 covers 7 bases. V dropped 1 base and J dropped 0; count of bases not matched to a gene: 1. Per germline, CDR1 SGHVS and CDR2 FQNEAQ. The CDR3 runs to 15 residues. CDR3 DNA: TGTGCCAGCAGCTTAGGGGGACAGAGCACAGATACGCAGTATTTT. Residues: CASSLGGQSTDTQYF.

The V gene is TRBV21-1, the J gene TRBJ2-7; the table names TRBD2, a call not compared with the DNA. TRBV21-1 is deemed a pseudogene. The CDR3 contains 15 residues. Here the CDR3 DNA reads TGTGCCAGCAGCAAAGTGGAGACTAGTGACTACGAGCAGTACTTC. It codes for CASSKVETSDYEQYF.

This chain uses TRBV5-4 with TRBJ2-1; 15 bases map to TRBD2. The CDR3 has 17 residues. Germline CDR1 and CDR2: SGHNT and YYREEE (reference sequence). V was clipped by 3 bases and J by 2 bases; unmatched bases: 3. The CDR3 loop is CASSSRTSGRAYNEQFF. The CDR3 region has the DNA TGTGCCAGCAGCTCCCGGACTAGCGGGAGGGCCTACAATGAGCAGTTCTTC.

This clone showed up just a few times. The V call is TRBV28, the J call TRBJ1-1, with TRBD1 matching over 9 bases. With 6 bases clipped from V and 4 bases from J, the junction kept 9 bases outside the gene matches. The CDR3 has 15 residues. The germline V gene encodes CDR1 MDHEN and CDR2 SYDVKM. The CDR3 loop is CASRPQGALGTEAFF. The CDR3 DNA is TGTGCCAGCAGGCCACAGGGGGCGCTGGGCACTGAAGCTTTCTTT.

The chain employs TRBV19 and TRBJ1-5, with TRBD1 as a possible D gene (5 bases). V shed 7 bases and J shed 7 bases, with 23 bases lying between them. From germline, CDR1 is LNHDA and CDR2 SQIVND (reference sequence). The CDR3 totals 16 residues. In DNA form, the CDR3 reads TGTGCCAGTATCTCCTCCGGGGTCGGGGGGTGGCAGCCCCAGCATTTT. It is translated as CASISSGVGGWQPQHF.

There are a few counts of this clone. V is TRBV11-2 and J is TRBJ2-1; TRBD2 is a possible D gene (6 bases). This CDR3 comprises 13 residues. V lost 4 bases and J lost 9, with 13 bases in between. Germline CDR1 is SGHAT and CDR2 is FQNNGV. The chain's CDR3 is CASSSLGGSEQFF. The CDR3 nucleotides are TGTGCCAGCAGCTCTCTTGGGGGGAGTGAGCAGTTCTTC. The complete variable domain, with remaining parts taken from reference TRBV11-2 and TRBJ2-1, reads EAGVAQSPRYKIIEKRQSVAFWCNPISGHATLYWYQQILGQGPKLLIQFQNNGVVDDSQLPKDRFSAERLKGVDSTLKIQPAKLEDSAVYLCASSSLGGSEQFFGPGTRLTVL.

The rearrangement uses TRBV6-5 and TRBJ1-6; 7 nucleotides agree with TRBD1. Per the germline V gene, CDR1 is MNHEY and CDR2 is SVGAGI. This CDR3 is built from 16 residues. After removal of 1 base from V and 7 bases from J, the junction contained 7 bases not matched to a gene. The CDR3 protein is CASSYWGRGENSPLHF. The DNA of the CDR3 is TGTGCCAGCAGTTACTGGGGCAGGGGGGAAAATTCACCCCTCCACTTT.

The chain uses TRBV24-1 and TRBJ2-2; D gene unclear. The CDR3 is made up of 15 amino acids. Germline loops: CDR1 KGHDR, CDR2 SFDVKD. V lost 4 bases to trimming and J lost 6 bases, with 14 bases between them. The CDR3 region has the DNA TGTGCCACCAGTGACAACTTACCTGGGCCCGGGGAGCTGTTTTTT. Its protein product is CATSDNLPGPGELFF.

In the case of this clone: The sample has other DNA sequences that encode this CDR3 too. The chain recombines TRBV2 with TRBJ1-1; 7 bases map to TRBD1. V shed 4 bases, J shed 6 bases, and the junction held 5 bases outside the gene matches. There are 13 residues in the CDR3. CDR1 and CDR2 from the germline V gene are SNHLY and FYNNEI. The CDR3 loop is CASSGQGNAEAFF. The CDR3 DNA reads TGTGCCAGCAGTGGACAGGGAAATGCTGAAGCTTTCTTT. The full variable domain, with the rest looked up from reference TRBV2 and TRBJ1-1, is EPEVTQTPSHQVTQMGQEVILRCVPISNHLYFYWYRQILGQKVEFLVSFYNNEISEKSEIFDDQFSVERPDGSNFTLKIRSTKLEDSAMYFCASSGQGNAEAFFGQGTRLTVV.

The chain recombines TRBV10-3 with TRBJ2-7, with D possibly TRBD1 on 7 matching bases. Trimming pared 8 bases from V and 10 bases from J, leaving 24 bases between. Germline-derived CDR1 and CDR2 are ENHRY and SYGVKD. CDR3 length: 14 residues. CDR3 amino acids: CAIGTLTGEDCQYF. CDR3 DNA: TGTGCCATCGGTACCCTCACAGGGGAGGACTGTCAGTACTTC.

The J gene is TRBJ2-7, the V gene TRBV24-1; the match to TRBD2 covers 11 bases. CDR3 length: 15 amino acids. Germline assignment: CDR1 KGHDR and CDR2 SFDVKD. J was trimmed by 5 bases and V by 4 bases; bases with no gene match: 6. CDR3 region: CATSDTSGSINEQYF. The CDR3 DNA is TGTGCCACCAGTGACACTAGCGGGAGTATTAACGAGCAGTACTTC.

The gene calls are TRBV27 and TRBJ1-2; D is perhaps TRBD1 (6 bases). The V gene lost 4 bases and the J gene lost 4 bases, with 13 bases spanning the gap. Germline values: CDR1 MNHEY, CDR2 SMNVEV (reference sequence). CDR3 length equals 14 residues. The CDR3 spells CASSSSTGFYGYTF. The CDR3 nucleotides read TGTGCCAGCAGTTCCTCTACAGGGTTCTATGGCTACACCTTC.

CDR3 amino acids: CASSLGENEQFF. The CDR3 DNA follows: TGTGCCAGCAGCTTAGGGGAGAATGAGCAGTTCTTC. The chain recombines TRBV7-9 with TRBJ2-1; a possible D gene is TRBD2 (5 bases). CDR1 SEHNR and CDR2 FQNEAQ come from the germline V gene (reference sequence). There are 12 residues in the CDR3. Trimming took 1 base from V and 7 from J, leaving 5 bases between them.

The chain uses TRBV7-9 and TRBJ2-2; D ambiguous. CDR3 length: 13 amino acids. With 1 base removed from V and 6 bases from J, the gap between germline ends came to 6 bases. The V gene's germline CDR1 is SEHNR and CDR2 FQNEAQ (reference sequence). CDR3 sequence (DNA): TGTGCCAGCAGCTTAGGTCGCGCCGGGGAGCTGTTTTTT. Protein: CASSLGRAGELFF.

This rearrangement joins TRBV9 to TRBJ2-3, with D perhaps TRBD1 (5 bases). V was pared by 6 bases and J by 0 bases, with 14 bases between. The CDR3 is 15 residues long. CDR1 and CDR2 from the germline V gene are SGDLS and YYNGEE. The CDR3 sequence: CASNPTATSTDTQYF. Written as DNA, the CDR3 is TGTGCCAGCAACCCGACAGCGACTAGCACAGATACGCAGTATTTT.